Below are 13 T cell receptor beta chains sequenced from a single sample in a study of shared clonotypes between healthy human individuals. The table came from immunoSEQ multiplex PCR; TCRdb's copy has only in-frame clones and leaves some out. The sample has approximately 1.4 million clones, around 98% seen once. The source material was naive CD4+ T cells sorted from blood. As for subset: CD45RA+ positively selected. The receptors shown here come from a young man in good health.

This rearrangement joins TRBV2 to TRBJ2-5; D call uncertain. CDR3 size: 11 residues. V gave up 7 bases and J gave up 3 bases, with 6 bases separating them. The germline V gene encodes CDR1 SNHLY and CDR2 FYNNEI. The CDR3 nucleotides are TGTGCCAGCAATATCAAAGAGACCCAGTACTTC. This codes for CASNIKETQYF.

The V call is TRBV5-4, the J call TRBJ2-1; 9 bases line up with TRBD1. Trimming at V came to 5 bases and at J to 3 bases, leaving 9 bases not matched to a gene. Germline loops: CDR1 SGHNT, CDR2 YYREEE (reference sequence). CDR3 length: 16 amino acids. CDR3 in amino acids: CASSRGQGRSYNEQFF. The CDR3 nucleotides read TGTGCCAGCAGTCGTGGACAGGGGCGAAGCTACAATGAGCAGTTCTTC.

The V call is TRBV27, the J call TRBJ1-2; the D is unclear. This CDR3 comprises 14 residues. Germline V CDR1 and CDR2: MNHEY, SMNVEV (reference sequence). V dropped 5 bases and J dropped 0 bases, with 10 bases sitting between them. The CDR3 coding sequence is TGTGCCAGCAGTATTACGGGTCCTAACTATGGCTACACCTTC. This codes for CASSITGPNYGYTF.

The CDR3 spells CASRLDGANVLTF. CDR3 nucleotides: TGTGCCAGCAGGCTAGATGGGGCCAACGTCCTGACTTTC. The V gene is TRBV6-6, the J gene TRBJ2-6; unclear D gene. Germline V gene lookup returns CDR1 MNHNY and CDR2 SVGAGI (reference sequence). This CDR3 region has 13 residues. Trimming stripped 6 bases from V and 3 bases from J, with 6 bases between.

The genes are TRBV7-3 and TRBJ2-3; 10 positions agree with TRBD2. CDR3 size: 15 residues. V lost 3 bases to trimming and J lost 6 bases; unmatched junction nucleotides: 6. The germline V gene encodes CDR1 SGHTA and CDR2 FQGTGA. The chain's CDR3 is CASSFIAGGLDTQYF. The DNA of the CDR3 is TGTGCCAGCAGCTTTATAGCGGGAGGCTTGGATACGCAGTATTTT.

Note on this clone: Its ends do not fully match the called genes, so a read error is possible. The chain recombines TRBV11-2 with TRBJ1-1, with TRBD1 matching over 7 bases. The length of the CDR3 is 15 residues. The germline V gene has CDR1 SGHAT and CDR2 FQNNGV. The CDR3 DNA reads TGTGCCAGCAGCCCTTTAGTGCCCCCACCCGACAGGGCGGTCTTT. It translates to CASSPLVPPPDRAVF.

V is TRBV7-6 and J is TRBJ1-3; possibly TRBD1 for D (6 bases). Germline loops: CDR1 SGHVS, CDR2 FNYEAQ. The CDR3 runs to 14 residues. V lost 5 bases and J lost 3, with 11 bases in between. In DNA form, the CDR3 reads TGTGCCAGCAGCCCCTGGACAGATGGAAACACCATATATTTT. Translating it yields CASSPWTDGNTIYF.

The rearrangement uses TRBV2 and TRBJ2-3, with TRBD1 identical over 9 bases. Unmatched junction bases numbered 9, after V lost 5 bases and J lost 6 bases. Germline lookup yields CDR1 SNHLY and CDR2 FYNNEI. This CDR3 is 15 amino acids long. CDR3 in DNA: TGTGCCAGCAGTTGGGACAGGGTGGAAGGGGATACGCAGTATTTT. Translated, it gives CASSWDRVEGDTQYF.

V and J are TRBV19 and TRBJ1-2; D gene unclear. This CDR3 has 11 residues. CDR1 and CDR2 from the germline V gene are LNHDA and SQIVND (reference sequence). V was pared by 7 bases and J by 8 bases, with 11 bases between. CDR3 in amino acids: CASIHNGGYTF. For the CDR3, the DNA is TGTGCCAGTATTCATAATGGCGGCTACACCTTC. Supplemented by reference TRBV19 and TRBJ1-2, the full variable domain reads DGGITQSPKYLFRKEGQNVTLSCEQNLNHDAMYWYRQDPGQGLRLIYYSQIVNDFQKGDIAEGYSVSREKKESFPLTVTSAQKNPTAFYLCASIHNGGYTFGSGTRLTVV.

The rearrangement links TRBV28 to TRBJ1-2; D not certain. The CDR3 is 13 amino acids. The germline V and J ends were trimmed by 6 bases and 0 bases, with 8 bases remaining between them. The V gene's germline CDR1 is MDHEN and CDR2 SYDVKM. The CDR3 region is CASSLDANYGYTF. The CDR3 DNA sequence: TGTGCCAGCAGCCTAGACGCTAACTATGGCTACACCTTC.

The rearrangement joins TRBV7-9 to TRBJ2-7; 10 bases line up with TRBD1. Germline CDR1 SEHNR, CDR2 FQNEAQ (reference sequence). This CDR3 is 14 amino acids long. Germline trimming cut 8 bases from V and 5 bases from J; bases unmatched to any gene: 9. The CDR3 DNA reads as TGTGCCAGCCCGCCGGGACAGGGGATTGACGAGCAGTACTTC. It translates to CASPPGQGIDEQYF.

This clone appeared once. This rearrangement joins TRBV7-9 to TRBJ2-2; D remains unclear. The V gene lost 3 bases and the J gene lost 0 bases, with 11 bases spanning the gap. The CDR3 is 16 amino acids. CDR1 and CDR2 from the germline V gene are SEHNR and FQNEAQ (reference sequence). CDR3 region: CASSFGALPNTGELFF. The CDR3 DNA reads as TGTGCCAGCAGCTTCGGCGCACTACCGAACACCGGGGAGCTGTTTTTT.

In DNA form, the CDR3 reads TGTGCCAGCAGTTACGTCGGCGTCGGACTCAGCTACGAGCAGTACTTC. Protein product: CASSYVGVGLSYEQYF. The rearrangement joins TRBV6-5 to TRBJ2-7; TRBD2 is a possible D gene (5 bases). The CDR3 contains 16 residues. Germline V gene sequence: CDR1 MNHEY, CDR2 SVGAGI. Trimming left V 2 bases short and J 3 bases short, with 17 bases between.